This T cell receptor beta chain comes out of a study of shared clonotypes between healthy human individuals. Turning to the study itself: A donor's plate count was three for CD4 naive and three for CD4 memory; CD8 naive had two and CD8 memory one.

Adult Caucasians living in Nashville, Tennessee made up all of the donors. Libraries were prepared by immunoSEQ multiplex PCR; TCRdb keeps only in-frame clonotypes and omits some of them. The repertoire consists of more than 2 million clones, with approximately 95% occurring once and the leading ten covering more than 0.1%. CDR1 is GTSNPN, CDR2 SVGIG, per germline (reference sequence). CDR3 length: 12 residues. The V and J ends lost 4 bases and 5 bases respectively, with 10 bases between them. This clonotype was sampled from a man aged 18 to 29 in good health. The sample taken for sequencing was naive CD4+ T cells sorted from blood. The subset denotes: CD45RA+ positively selected. V gene TRBV30 combines with J gene TRBJ2-3; maybe TRBD1 (6 bases). The CDR3 loop reads CAWNGGEDTQYF. As DNA, the CDR3 is TGTGCCTGGAATGGGGGCGAAGATACGCAGTATTTT.